This T cell receptor beta chain was recovered during a study of response to subunit inactivated influenza vaccine. This clonotype was seen only a few times. Its target is unknown. TCRdb called the RT-PCR reads again in MiXCR, with one record for every CDR3 protein. In the table there are approximately 530,000 distinct CDR3 sequences, 10% to 15% of which are singletons. Overall study findings and caveats: The authors suggested that few new T cells are recruited per seasonal influenza vaccination.

The sequencing here drew on PBMCs from blood, taken roughly 48 days after vaccination. This receptor was identified in a man over 45 who received an inactivated influenza vaccine.

The CDR3 coding sequence is TGCGCCAGCAGCCCCCGGGACAGGGACCAAGAGACCCAGTACTTC. Protein product: CASSPRDRDQETQYF. This chain joins TRBV4-1 and TRBJ2-5; TRBD1 matches 9 bases. This CDR3 spans 15 amino acids. J gave up 0 bases and V 4 bases, and 3 bases lay outside the gene matches. CDR1 and CDR2 from the germline V gene are MGHRA and YSYEKL.